This is a list of T cell receptor beta chains from one sample in a study of tumor-infiltrating lymphocytes in primary liver carcinoma. TCRdb called the multiplex PCR reads again in MiXCR, with one record for every CDR3 protein. The sample lists 40,000 to 45,000 distinct CDR3 sequences, around 72% occurring once. The sequenced material came from liver tumor tissue from sampling region 2. The receptors come from a man aged 35 to 55 with primary liver carcinoma and hepatitis B virus infection. Both conserved end residues are part of each CDR3. The D gene is left open where the match is weak. A clone size is listed for some rows: how often the clone was seen (once, few, many), or a class if it is expanded.

D gene,V gene,clone size,J gene,CDR3 protein,CDR3 DNA
TRBD2,TRBV5-1,NA,TRBJ2-2,CASSHGTSDTGELFF,TGCGCCAGCAGCCATGGGACTAGTGATACCGGGGAGCTGTTTTTT
NA,TRBV11-2,NA,TRBJ2-7,CASSLSYDHYF,TGTGCCAGCAGCTTATCATACGATCACTACTTC
TRBD1,TRBV7-8,many,TRBJ1-2,CASSLDRVNYGYTF,TGTGCCAGCAGCTTGGACAGGGTTAACTATGGCTACACCTTC
TRBD1,TRBV5-4,few,TRBJ2-7,CASSSNRDRVHEQYF,TGTGCCAGCAGCTCGAACCGGGACAGGGTCCACGAGCAGTATTTC
NA,TRBV5-5,NA,TRBJ2-5,CASSLGLIGTMYQETQYF,TGTGCCAGCAGCCTGGGGTTGATCGGGACGATGTACCAAGAGACCCAGTACTTC
NA,TRBV11-2,NA,TRBJ1-1,CANSPLWPNTVAFF,TGTGCCAACAGCCCCCTCTGGCCGAACACTGTAGCTTTCTTT
TRBD1,TRBV29-1,many,TRBJ2-5,CSAWTGPQETQYF,TGCAGCGCTTGGACAGGGCCCCAAGAGACCCAGTACTTC
TRBD1,TRBV5-1,NA,TRBJ2-7,CASSRKDREENGKYF,TGCGCCAGCAGCCGTAAGGACAGGGAGGAGAACGGGAAGTACTTC
NA,TRBV30,NA,TRBJ1-2,CAYKGPRDRGFYGYTF,TGTGCCTACAAAGGCCCTCGGGATAGGGGGTTCTATGGCTACACCTTC
NA,TRBV28,NA,TRBJ2-7,CASSAPVERYF,TGCGCCAGCAGTGCCCCGGTCGAGCGGTACTTC
NA,TRBV4-3,NA,TRBJ2-1,CACGQDPYSEYNEQFF,TGCGCCTGCGGCCAAGATCCCTACTCAGAATATAATGAGCAGTTCTTC
NA,TRBV5-6,NA,TRBJ2-7,CASGLSGVASTHEQYF,TGTGCCAGCGGCTTGTCGGGGGTAGCTAGCACCCACGAGCAGTACTTC
NA,TRBV28,many,TRBJ1-1,CASSLRGWGSENTEAFF,TGTGCCAGCAGTTTACGAGGGTGGGGGTCAGAGAACACTGAAGCTTTCTTT
TRBD2,TRBV10-3,NA,TRBJ2-1,CVVTPRASGSYNEQFF,TGTGTCGTCACCCCGCGGGCTAGCGGGTCCTACAATGAGCAGTTCTTC
NA,TRBV6-5,NA,TRBJ2-5,CASSSRGTQYF,TGTGCCAGCAGTTCCAGGGGGACCCAGTACTTC
TRBD1,TRBV6-5,NA,TRBJ2-7,CVSSAAGGKYEQYF,TGTGTCAGCAGCGCGGCAGGGGGCAAGTACGAGCAGTACTTC
NA,TRBV7-2,NA,TRBJ1-6,CASGLGPPNSPLHF,TGTGCCAGCGGCTTGGGACCGCCTAATTCACCCCTCCACTTT
NA,TRBV28,many,TRBJ1-1,CASRGRLGEGNTEAFF,TGTGCCAGCCGAGGGAGATTGGGGGAGGGTAACACTGAAGCTTTCTTT
NA,TRBV4-3,NA,TRBJ1-5,CASSWDYNSNQAQHF,TGCGCCAGCAGCTGGGATTATAATAGCAATCAGGCCCAGCATTTT
NA,TRBV10-3,NA,TRBJ2-7,CAISRCDSYGQYF,TGTGCCATCAGTCGCTGCGACTCCTACGGGCAGTACTTC
TRBD2,TRBV11-2,few,TRBJ2-7,CASSPGDYVQYF,TGTGCCAGCAGTCCCGGGGACTACGTACAGTACTTC
NA,TRBV5-4,NA,TRBJ2-7,CASSLRDFPLEQYF,TGTGCCAGCAGCTTGCGGGATTTTCCCTTGGAGCAGTACTTC
NA,TRBV11-2,medium-sized,TRBJ2-5,CASSRWTGPAETQYF,TGTGCCAGCAGTCGTTGGACTGGTCCCGCGGAGACCCAGTACTTC
NA,TRBV29-1,NA,TRBJ2-5,CSVGVPGDTQYF,TGCAGCGTTGGGGTTCCCGGTGATACCCAGTACTTC
NA,TRBV6-5,NA,TRBJ2-7,CASTLQGSYNEQYF,TGTGCTAGCACTCTACAGGGCTCCTACAATGAGCAGTACTTC
NA,TRBV28,NA,TRBJ2-7,CASSSLADQKVEYF,TGTGCCAGCAGTTCCCTGGCGGACCAGAAAGTCGAGTACTTC
NA,TRBV6-2/TRBV6-3,NA,TRBJ1-1,CASNYRETEAFF,TGTGCTAGCAATTACAGGGAAACCGAAGCTTTCTTT
NA,TRBV10-3,NA,TRBJ1-5,CVISERGANQPQHF,TGTGTCATCAGCGAGCGGGGAGCGAATCAGCCACAGCATTTT
TRBD2,TRBV11-2,NA,TRBJ2-3,CASSSGLAGSSDTQYF,TGTGCCAGCAGCTCGGGACTAGCGGGTTCCTCAGATACGCAGTATTTT
NA,TRBV10-2,NA,TRBJ2-7,CASMDPYGQYF,TGCGCCAGCATGGACCCTTACGGGCAGTACTTC
NA,TRBV7-8,NA,TRBJ1-4,CASSSYGVGEKLCF,TGCGCCAGCAGCTCCTACGGAGTGGGAGAAAAACTGTGTTTT
NA,TRBV11-1,NA,TRBJ2-1,CVSSLASTFQYNERFF,TGTGTCAGCAGCTTAGCTTCCACCTTCCAATACAATGAGCGGTTCTTC
NA,TRBV5-4,NA,TRBJ1-5,CASSSGGGNRPQHF,TGTGCCAGCAGCTCGGGAGGAGGCAATCGGCCCCAGCATTTT
NA,TRBV28,few,TRBJ2-7,CASSVPRGTYYEQYF,TGTGCCAGCAGTGTTCCCAGGGGCACGTACTACGAGCAATACTTC
TRBD2,TRBV7-9,NA,TRBJ2-1,CAGSDRGSLDEQFF,TGTGCCGGTAGCGACCGCGGGAGTTTGGATGAGCAGTTCTTC
TRBD2,TRBV29-1,once,TRBJ2-1,CNVGLAGGFYNEQFF,TGCAACGTCGGACTAGCGGGAGGATTCTACAATGAGCAGTTCTTC
TRBD2,TRBV11-1,once,TRBJ2-1,CASSLRSLAGGSYNEQSF,TGTGCCAGCAGTTTAAGATCCCTAGCGGGAGGATCCTACAATGAGCAGTCATTC
TRBD2,TRBV4-3,NA,TRBJ2-2,CVSNQDSPGLAGLGELFF,TGCGTCAGCAACCAAGATAGCCCGGGATTAGCGGGCCTGGGGGAGCTGTTTTTT
TRBD1,TRBV28,many,TRBJ1-2,CASRSPGQWRNGYTF,TGTGCCAGCAGGTCTCCGGGACAGTGGAGAAATGGCTACACCTTC
NA,TRBV11-2,NA,TRBJ2-7,CANSPGGYEQYF,TGCGCCAACAGTCCCGGGGGCTACGAGCAATACTTC
NA,TRBV24-1,many,TRBJ2-1,CATSDTSVRVYNEQFF,TGTGCCACCAGTGATACCTCGGTCAGGGTGTACAATGAGCAGTTCTTC
TRBD2,TRBV11-2,NA,TRBJ2-1,CASSFGGGRRFNEQFF,TGTGCCAGCAGCTTTGGGGGAGGGAGGCGCTTCAATGAGCAGTTCTTC
TRBD1,TRBV19,NA,TRBJ1-5,CASSIEEGARNQPQHF,TGTGCCAGTAGTATAGAAGAGGGGGCGCGGAATCAGCCACAGCATTTT
NA,TRBV11-2,NA,TRBJ2-2,CTSSIDSDTGEPFF,TGTACCAGCAGCATAGACTCGGACACCGGGGAGCCGTTTTTT
NA,TRBV24-1,many,TRBJ2-2,CATSDKFTGELFF,TGTGCCACCAGTGATAAGTTCACCGGGGAGCTGTTTTTT
NA,TRBV5-1,NA,TRBJ1-3,CASSLDGQNYGNTIYF,TGCGCCAGCAGCTTGGACGGGCAGAACTATGGAAACACCATATATTTT
NA,TRBV29-1,NA,TRBJ2-7,CGAGDPMGEQYF,TGCGGCGCCGGGGACCCTATGGGCGAACAGTACTTC
NA,TRBV29-1,NA,TRBJ2-3,CSVEHGVRQYF,TGTAGCGTTGAGCACGGGGTTAGGCAGTATTTT
NA,TRBV29-1,NA,TRBJ2-7,CSARDPMGEQYF,TGCAGTGCCCGGGACCCTATGGGCGAGCAGTACTTC
NA,TRBV20-1,few,TRBJ2-1,CSASGLRDEQFF,TGCAGTGCGTCGGGACTCCGGGATGAGCAGTTCTTC
NA,TRBV11-2,NA,TRBJ2-1,CASSLLGFENEQFF,TGTGCCAGCAGCTTGTTGGGGTTCGAGAATGAACAGTTCTTC